The 8 T cell receptor beta chains presented below share a single source sample, sequenced in a study of identical twins listed by TCRdb under 2016. Library method: 5' RACE. The data were produced on an Illumina HiSeq 2000. TCRdb reran the public reads through fastp at Q25 and MiXCR, keeping productive beta chains. One record per CDR3 amino acid sequence lists the most common genes and DNA. This sample gives about 810,000 distinct CDR3 sequences in total; about 12% of them show up just once. 1.5% to 2% of the sample is taken by the ten largest. The sample also formed part of further work on yellow fever vaccine responses in identical twins.

Sequenced material: PBMCs. These receptors were obtained from a woman aged 18-29 years in good health.

V gene TRBV4-1 combines with J gene TRBJ2-7; D is possibly TRBD1 or TRBD2 (5 bases each). This CDR3 is 16 amino acids long. Looked up from germline, CDR1 is MGHRA and CDR2 is YSYEKL. The V end was cut by 1 base, the J end by 2 bases, with 15 bases between. The CDR3 loop is CASSQGGPGTPYEQYF. In DNA form, the CDR3 reads TGCGCCAGCAGCCAAGGGGGCCCGGGAACCCCCTACGAGCAGTACTTC.

This clonotype showed up many times. The chain combines TRBV10-3 with TRBJ2-5; 7 bases map to TRBD2. The CDR3 spans 16 residues. V lost 0 bases and J lost 5; bases outside the gene matches: 9. In germline, CDR1 is ENHRY, CDR2 SYGVKD. The CDR3 nucleotides are TGTGCCATCAGTGAGTCATCTAGCGGCAGGTCGGAGACCCAGTACTTC. Encoded protein: CAISESSSGRSETQYF.

The rearrangement uses TRBV12-3 or TRBV12-4 and TRBJ2-1; 12 bases map to TRBD1. J lost 12 bases, V lost 5 bases, and 8 bases had no gene match. The CDR3 spans 14 residues. For the CDR3, the DNA is TGTGCCAGCAGTCACCGGGACAGGGGGCAGGGGCAGTTCTTC. Translated: CASSHRDRGQGQFF.

Only a few counts were recorded for this clonotype. The V call is TRBV20-1, the J call TRBJ2-3; the match to TRBD2 covers 11 bases. The germline CDR1 and CDR2 sequences are DFQATT and SNEGSKA (reference sequence). This CDR3 has 16 residues. Unmatched junction bases numbered 8, after V lost 6 bases and J lost 0 bases. CDR3 DNA: TGCAGTGCCTCGGAGACTAGCGGGGCCAGCACAGATACGCAGTATTTT. Amino acids: CSASETSGASTDTQYF.

J is TRBJ2-5 and V is TRBV7-9, with D perhaps TRBD2 (5 bases). V was trimmed by 0 bases and J by 5 bases, leaving 7 bases between them. The CDR3 is 13 amino acids. Germline CDR1 reads SEHNR; CDR2 reads FQNEAQ (reference sequence). DNA of the CDR3: TGTGCCAGCAGCTTAGCTAGCGTCGAGACCCAGTACTTC. Encoded protein: CASSLASVETQYF. The full variable domain, its missing parts supplied by reference TRBV7-9 and TRBJ2-5, is DTGVSQNPRHKITKRGQNVTFRCDPISEHNRLYWYRQTLGQGPEFLTYFQNEAQLEKSRLLSDRFSAERPKGSFSTLEIQRTEQGDSAMYLCASSLASVETQYFGPGTRLLVL.

Notes on this clonotype: At one end, the junction sequence differs from germline, possibly due to a read error. The V and J genes are TRBV18 and TRBJ2-7; the D is unclear. The CDR3 totals 13 residues. The germline V gene has CDR1 KGHSH and CDR2 LQKENI. The CDR3 loop is CASSPPIEYEQYF. CDR3 sequence (DNA): TGTGCCAGCTCCCCACCCATAGAGTACGAGCAGTACTTC.

This chain connects TRBV6-5 to TRBJ2-3, with TRBD1 identical over 8 bases. V lost 4 bases to trimming and J lost 2 bases; unmatched junction nucleotides: 8. The CDR3 is 16 residues long. Germline loops: CDR1 MNHEY, CDR2 SVGAGI. The CDR3, as DNA: TGTGCCAGCAGTTTTACCCCGGGACAGGTCACAGATACGCAGTATTTT. This gives the protein CASSFTPGQVTDTQYF.

The table lists this clonotype with many counts. The V call is TRBV28, the J call TRBJ2-3; 8 bases are a match to TRBD2. Germline V CDR1 and CDR2: MDHEN, SYDVKM. The CDR3 extends over 15 amino acids. V lost 2 bases and J lost 3; bases outside the gene matches: 4. CDR3 amino acids: CASSLEVAGTDTQYF. The CDR3 DNA reads as TGTGCCAGCAGTTTAGAGGTAGCGGGGACAGATACGCAGTATTTT.